This T cell receptor beta chain is drawn from a study of T cells in Graves' hyperthyroidism and ophthalmopathy. Notes on this clonotype: Its antigen is unknown.

RNA transcripts gave rise to amplified TCR beta CDR3 regions. HTBI primers were used for first-round RT-PCR of the TCR CDR3. TCRdb re-derived calls from the multiplex PCR reads in MiXCR, one entry per CDR3 protein. The table lists approximately 600,000 distinct CDR3 sequences, around 13% of them singletons. The study's findings and limits: Blood also held most thyroid clonotypes expanded beyond 0.001.

Patients were excluded because of uncontrolled infection, other autoimmune disease, pregnancy or lactation. Trimming removed 3 bases from V and 5 bases from J, with 13 bases in between. Germline CDR1 reads KGHDR; CDR2 reads SFDVKD. This CDR3 is built from 15 residues. The TCR comes from a woman aged 25 to 39 with Graves' hyperthyroidism that later progressed to Graves' ophthalmopathy. Sequencing was performed on blood. V and J are TRBV24-1 and TRBJ2-1; no reliable D call. CDR3: CATSDTLTDHNEQFF. DNA of the CDR3: TGTGCCACCAGTGATACCCTGACCGACCACAATGAGCAGTTCTTC.